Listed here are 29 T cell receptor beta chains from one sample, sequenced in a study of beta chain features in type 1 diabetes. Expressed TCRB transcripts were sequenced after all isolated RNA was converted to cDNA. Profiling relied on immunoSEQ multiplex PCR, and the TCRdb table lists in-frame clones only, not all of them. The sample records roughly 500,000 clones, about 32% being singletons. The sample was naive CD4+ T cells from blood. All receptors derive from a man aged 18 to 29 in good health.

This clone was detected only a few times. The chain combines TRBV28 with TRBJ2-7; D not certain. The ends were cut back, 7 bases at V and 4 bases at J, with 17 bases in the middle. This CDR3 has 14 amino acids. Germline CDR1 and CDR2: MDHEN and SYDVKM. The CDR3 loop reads CASTSAWKRYEQYF. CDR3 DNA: TGTGCCAGCACGTCGGCGTGGAAGAGGTACGAGCAGTACTTC.

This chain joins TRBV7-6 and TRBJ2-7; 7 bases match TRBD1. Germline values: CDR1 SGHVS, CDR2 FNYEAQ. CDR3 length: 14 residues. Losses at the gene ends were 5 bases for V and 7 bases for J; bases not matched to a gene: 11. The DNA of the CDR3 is TGTGCCAGCAGCCCCCGACAGGGATCGGGTGAGCAGTACTTC. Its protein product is CASSPRQGSGEQYF.

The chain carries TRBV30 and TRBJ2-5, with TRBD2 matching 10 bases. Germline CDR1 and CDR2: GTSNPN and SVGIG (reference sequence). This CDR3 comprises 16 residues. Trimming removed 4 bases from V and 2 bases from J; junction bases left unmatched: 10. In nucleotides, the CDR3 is TGTGCCTGGACCAAGGGGACTAGCGTATTACAAGAGACCCAGTACTTC. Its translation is CAWTKGTSVLQETQYF.

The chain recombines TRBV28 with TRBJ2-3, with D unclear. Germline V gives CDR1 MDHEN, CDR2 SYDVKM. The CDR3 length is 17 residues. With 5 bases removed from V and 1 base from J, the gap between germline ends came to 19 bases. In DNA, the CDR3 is TGTGCCAGCAGTCTAACCACGGGTCTTACTGGCACAGATACGCAGTATTTT. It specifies CASSLTTGLTGTDTQYF.

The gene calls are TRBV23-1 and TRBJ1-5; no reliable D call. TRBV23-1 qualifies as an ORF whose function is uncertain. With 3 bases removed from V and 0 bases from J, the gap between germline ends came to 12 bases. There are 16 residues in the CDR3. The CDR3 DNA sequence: TGCGCCAGCAGTCATGCAGGCTTTTATAGCAATCAGCCCCAGCATTTT. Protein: CASSHAGFYSNQPQHF.

The CDR3 loop is CASGPGTSSEQFF. Here the CDR3 DNA reads TGTGCTAGTGGTCCAGGGACATCTAGTGAGCAGTTCTTC. The rearrangement joins TRBV12-5 to TRBJ2-1; D is possibly TRBD1 (6 bases). V lost 5 bases to trimming and J lost 9 bases, with 14 bases between them. CDR1 is LGHNT, CDR2 FRNRAP, per germline. This CDR3 contains 13 residues.

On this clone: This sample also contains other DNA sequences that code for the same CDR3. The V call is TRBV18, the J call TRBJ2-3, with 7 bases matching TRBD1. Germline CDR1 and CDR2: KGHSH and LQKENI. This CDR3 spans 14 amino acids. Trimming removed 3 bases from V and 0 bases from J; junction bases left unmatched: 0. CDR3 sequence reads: CASSPTGSTDTQYF. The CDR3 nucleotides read TGTGCCAGCTCACCGACAGGGAGCACAGATACGCAGTATTTT.

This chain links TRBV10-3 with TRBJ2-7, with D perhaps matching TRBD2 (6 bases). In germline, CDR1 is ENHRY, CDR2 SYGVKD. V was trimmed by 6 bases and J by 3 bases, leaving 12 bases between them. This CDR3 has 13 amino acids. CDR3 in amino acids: CAIRRDSVYEQYF. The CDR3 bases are TGTGCCATCAGACGGGACTCAGTCTACGAGCAGTACTTC.

This chain's CDR3 is CASSVPGQGRPEKLFF. The CDR3 coding sequence is TGTGCCAGCAGCGTCCCGGGACAGGGCCGTCCTGAAAAACTGTTTTTT. The V call is TRBV9, the J call TRBJ1-4; 9 nucleotides line up with TRBD1. CDR3 length equals 16 residues. The germline V gene has CDR1 SGDLS and CDR2 YYNGEE. The V and J ends lost 2 bases and 7 bases, in that order; junction bases with no gene match: 9.

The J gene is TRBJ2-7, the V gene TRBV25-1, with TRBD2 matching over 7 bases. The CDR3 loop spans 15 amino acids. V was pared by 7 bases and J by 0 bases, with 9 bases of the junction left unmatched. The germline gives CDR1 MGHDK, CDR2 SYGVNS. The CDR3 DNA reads TGTGCCAGCACCCCACCACTAGCGACCTCCTACGAGCAGTACTTC. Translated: CASTPPLATSYEQYF.

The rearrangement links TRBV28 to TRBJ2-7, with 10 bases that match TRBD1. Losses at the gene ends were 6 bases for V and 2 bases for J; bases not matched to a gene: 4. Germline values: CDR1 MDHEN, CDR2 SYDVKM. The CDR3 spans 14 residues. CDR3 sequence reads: CASRGQGTPYEQYF. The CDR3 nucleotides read TGTGCCAGCAGGGGACAGGGGACACCCTACGAGCAGTACTTC. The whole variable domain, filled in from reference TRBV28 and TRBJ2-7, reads DVKVTQSSRYLVKRTGEKVFLECVQDMDHENMFWYRQDPGLGLRLIYFSYDVKMKEKGDIPEGYSVSREKKERFSLILESASTNQTSMYLCASRGQGTPYEQYFGPGTRLTVT.

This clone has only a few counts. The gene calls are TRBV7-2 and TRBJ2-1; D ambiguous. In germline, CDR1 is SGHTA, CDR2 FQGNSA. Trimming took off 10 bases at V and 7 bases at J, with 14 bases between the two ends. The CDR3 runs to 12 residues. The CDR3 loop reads CATKSWWNEQFF. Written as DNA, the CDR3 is TGTGCCACCAAGTCGTGGTGGAATGAGCAGTTCTTC.

CDR3 sequence: CASSWAGTDQETQYF. As DNA, the CDR3 is TGCGCCAGCAGCTGGGCCGGGACGGACCAAGAGACCCAGTACTTC. The genes are TRBV5-1 and TRBJ2-5; D tentatively reads TRBD1 or TRBD2 (5 bases each). The CDR3 extends over 15 amino acids. Trimming removed 3 bases at V and 0 bases at J, with 12 bases between. The germline V gene encodes CDR1 SGHRS and CDR2 YFSETQ.

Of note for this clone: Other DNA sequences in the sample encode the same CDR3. In nucleotides, the CDR3 is TGTGCCAGCAGTTACCGAGGTGGGGAGACCCAGTACTTC. Its protein product is CASSYRGGETQYF. The gene calls are TRBV6-6 and TRBJ2-5; D is ambiguous. CDR1 MNHNY and CDR2 SVGAGI come from the germline V gene (reference sequence). V was shortened by 2 bases and J by 5 bases, with 9 bases between the two germline ends. CDR3 length: 13 amino acids.

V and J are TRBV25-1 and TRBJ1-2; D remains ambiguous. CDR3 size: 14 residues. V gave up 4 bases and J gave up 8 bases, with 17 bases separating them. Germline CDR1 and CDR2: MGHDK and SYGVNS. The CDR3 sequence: CASSGYGRRGGYTF. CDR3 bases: TGTGCCAGCAGTGGCTACGGCCGTCGAGGGGGCTACACCTTC.

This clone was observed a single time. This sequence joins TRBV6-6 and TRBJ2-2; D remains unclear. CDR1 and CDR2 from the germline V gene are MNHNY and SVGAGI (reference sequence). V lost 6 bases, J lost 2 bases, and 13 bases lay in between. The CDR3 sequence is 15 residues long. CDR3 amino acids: CASSPAPLNTGELFF. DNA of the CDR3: TGTGCCAGCAGCCCTGCCCCATTAAACACCGGGGAGCTGTTTTTT.

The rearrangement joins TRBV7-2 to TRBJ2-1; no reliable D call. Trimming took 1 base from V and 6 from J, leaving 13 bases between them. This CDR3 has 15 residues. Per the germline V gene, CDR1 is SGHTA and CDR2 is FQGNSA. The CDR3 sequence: CASSLGVSKFNEQFF. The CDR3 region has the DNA TGTGCCAGCAGCTTAGGGGTTAGCAAGTTCAATGAGCAGTTCTTC.

CDR3 DNA sequence: TGTGCCAGCAGCGACGGGACTACCGCAGAGACCCAGTACTTC. This gives the protein CASSDGTTAETQYF. This chain connects TRBV9 to TRBJ2-5; 7 positions agree with TRBD2. The trim removed 3 bases at V and 4 bases at J, leaving 6 bases unmatched. Germline V lookup: CDR1 SGDLS, CDR2 YYNGEE. The CDR3 is 14 amino acids. Together with reference TRBV9 and TRBJ2-5, the CDR3 gives the full variable domain: DSGVTQTPKHLITATGQRVTLRCSPRSGDLSVYWYQQSLDQGLQFLIQYYNGEERAKGNILERFSAQQFPDLHSELNLSSLELGDSALYFCASSDGTTAETQYFGPGTRLLVL.

The CDR3 DNA reads TGTGCCAGCAGCTTAACACTTGAGGCCTCCTACAATGAGCAGTTCTTC. Its translation: CASSLTLEASYNEQFF. The V and J genes are TRBV7-9 and TRBJ2-1; D unclear. Trimming removed 2 bases at V and 0 bases at J, with 11 bases between. This CDR3 comprises 16 residues. Germline loops: CDR1 SEHNR, CDR2 FQNEAQ (reference sequence).

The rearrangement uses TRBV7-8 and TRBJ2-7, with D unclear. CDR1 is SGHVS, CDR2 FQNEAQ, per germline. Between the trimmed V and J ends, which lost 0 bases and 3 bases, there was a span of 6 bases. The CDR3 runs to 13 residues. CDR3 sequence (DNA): TGTGCCAGCAGCTTAGCGACTCTCTACGAGCAGTACTTC. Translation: CASSLATLYEQYF.

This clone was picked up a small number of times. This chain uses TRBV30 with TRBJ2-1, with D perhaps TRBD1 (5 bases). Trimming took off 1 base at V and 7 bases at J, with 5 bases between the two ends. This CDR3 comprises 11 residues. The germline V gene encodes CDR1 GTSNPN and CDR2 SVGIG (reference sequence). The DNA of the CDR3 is TGTGCCTGGAGTGGACAGAATGAGCAGTTCTTC. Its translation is CAWSGQNEQFF.

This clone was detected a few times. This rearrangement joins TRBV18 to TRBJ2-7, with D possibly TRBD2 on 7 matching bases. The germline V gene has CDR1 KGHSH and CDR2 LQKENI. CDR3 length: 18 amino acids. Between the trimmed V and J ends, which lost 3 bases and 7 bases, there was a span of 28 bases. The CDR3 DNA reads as TGTGCCAGCTCACCCGGTGGGGGCAGGAGCTGGACTAGGTGGGAGCAGTACTTC. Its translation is CASSPGGGRSWTRWEQYF.

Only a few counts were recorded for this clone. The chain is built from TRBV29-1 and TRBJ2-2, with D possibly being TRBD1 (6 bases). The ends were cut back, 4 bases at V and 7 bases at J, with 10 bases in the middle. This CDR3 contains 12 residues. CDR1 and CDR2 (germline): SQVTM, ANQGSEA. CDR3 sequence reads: CSVGPGVGELFF. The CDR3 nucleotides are TGCAGCGTTGGTCCAGGGGTCGGGGAGCTGTTTTTT.

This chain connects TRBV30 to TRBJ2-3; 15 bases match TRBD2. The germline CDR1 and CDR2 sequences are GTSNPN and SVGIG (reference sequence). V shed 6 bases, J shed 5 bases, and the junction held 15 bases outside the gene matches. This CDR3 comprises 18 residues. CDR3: CACTSGTSGRSVGDTQYF. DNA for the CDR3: TGTGCCTGTACCTCCGGGACTAGCGGGAGGAGTGTGGGAGATACGCAGTATTTT.

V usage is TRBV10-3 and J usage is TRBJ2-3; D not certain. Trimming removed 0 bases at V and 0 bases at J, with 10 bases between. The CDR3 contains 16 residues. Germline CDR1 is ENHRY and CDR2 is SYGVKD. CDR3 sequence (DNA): TGTGCCATCAGTGAGTCCTGGCTGGGGAGCACAGATACGCAGTATTTT. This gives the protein CAISESWLGSTDTQYF.

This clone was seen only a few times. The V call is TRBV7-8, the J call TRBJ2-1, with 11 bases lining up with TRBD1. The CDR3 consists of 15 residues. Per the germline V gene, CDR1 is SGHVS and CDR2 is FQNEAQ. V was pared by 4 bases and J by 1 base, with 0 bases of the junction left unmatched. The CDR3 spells CASSWDRGSYNEQFF. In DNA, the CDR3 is TGTGCCAGCAGCTGGGACAGGGGGTCCTACAATGAGCAGTTCTTC.

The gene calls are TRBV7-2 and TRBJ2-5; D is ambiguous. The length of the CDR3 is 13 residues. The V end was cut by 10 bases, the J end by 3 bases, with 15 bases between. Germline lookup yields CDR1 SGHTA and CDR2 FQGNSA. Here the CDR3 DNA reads TGTGCCACTTCGTACGGCCGGGAAGAGACCCAGTACTTC. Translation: CATSYGREETQYF.

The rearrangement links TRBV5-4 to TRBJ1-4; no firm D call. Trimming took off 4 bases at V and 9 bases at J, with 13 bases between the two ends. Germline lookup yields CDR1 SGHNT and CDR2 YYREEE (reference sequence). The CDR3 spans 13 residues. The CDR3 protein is CASSQQDGQKLFF. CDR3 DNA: TGTGCCAGCAGCCAACAAGACGGACAAAAACTGTTTTTT.

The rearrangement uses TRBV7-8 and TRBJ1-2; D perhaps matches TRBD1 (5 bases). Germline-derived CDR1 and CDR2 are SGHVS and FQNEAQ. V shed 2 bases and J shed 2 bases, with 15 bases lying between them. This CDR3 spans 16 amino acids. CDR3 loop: CASSLRDRLSNYGYTF. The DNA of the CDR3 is TGTGCCAGCAGCTTAAGGGACCGCCTAAGCAACTATGGCTACACCTTC.